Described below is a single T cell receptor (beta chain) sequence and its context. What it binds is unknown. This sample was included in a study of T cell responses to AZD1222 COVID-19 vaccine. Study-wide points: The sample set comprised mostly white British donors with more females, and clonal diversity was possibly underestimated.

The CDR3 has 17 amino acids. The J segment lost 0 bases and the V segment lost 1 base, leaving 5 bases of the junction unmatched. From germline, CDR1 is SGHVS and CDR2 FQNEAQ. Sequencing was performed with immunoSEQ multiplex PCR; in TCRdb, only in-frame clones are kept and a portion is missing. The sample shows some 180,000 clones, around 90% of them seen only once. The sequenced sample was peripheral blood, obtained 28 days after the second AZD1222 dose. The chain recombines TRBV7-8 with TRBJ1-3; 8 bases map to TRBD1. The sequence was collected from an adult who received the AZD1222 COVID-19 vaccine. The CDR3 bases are TGTGCCAGCAGCTTAGGGGGACAGGTTTTCTCTGGAAACACCATATATTTT. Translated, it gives CASSLGGQVFSGNTIYF.